Sequencing of this T cell receptor beta chain was carried out in a study of technical replicates of blood from a handful of donors. The assay was immunoSEQ multiplex PCR, and TCRdb's table has in-frame clones only and misses some. The sample shows 80,000 or so clones, 70% to 90% of them seen only once. This CDR3 comprises 15 residues. V shed 0 bases and J 2 bases; nucleotides not matched to a gene: 2. CDR1 SGHDT and CDR2 YYEEEE come from the germline V gene. The specimen sequenced was PBMCs. The chain is built from TRBV5-6 and TRBJ2-7; TRBD2 agrees at 10 bases. The origin of this receptor is a human donor in good health. Some clones in this sample may be carry-over from other donors' samples. CDR3 sequence (DNA): TGTGCCAGCAGCTTGGATCTAGCGGGAGCCTACGAGCAGTACTTC. Protein: CASSLDLAGAYEQYF.